This record covers a single T cell receptor beta chain. The CDR3 is 14 amino acids. CDR1 LNHDA and CDR2 SQIVND come from the germline V gene (reference sequence). Germline trimming cut 7 bases from V and 6 bases from J; bases unmatched to any gene: 6. Sequencing was performed with immunoSEQ multiplex PCR; in TCRdb, only in-frame clones are kept and a portion is missing. In the table there are approximately 450,000 clones, 80% to 95% of which are singletons. The treatment denotes: 15 to 20 received Ad26.COV2.S at low or high dose, single or two shots; about 5 received placebo; per-sample allocation not given. Sampling was done on day 63 after the first vaccine or placebo injection. SARS-CoV-2 spike from the Wuhan strain was encoded by the vaccine, an Ad26 vector. The data are from a study of Ad26.COV2.S vaccination and SARS-CoV-2 variants. Overall study: Donor participated within the Ad26.COV2.S arm of the COV1001 trial. Once, or twice with 56 days between doses, Ad26.COV2.S was given intramuscularly.

The receptor was derived from a person aged 18-60 years who received the Ad26.COV2.S COVID-19 vaccine or a placebo. The J gene is TRBJ2-2, the V gene TRBV19; 9 positions match TRBD1. Source: peripheral blood, taken in a trial of Ad26.COV2.S vaccine versus placebo. The CDR3 sequence is CASNVGQGPGELFF. Written as DNA, the CDR3 is TGTGCCAGTAACGTGGGACAGGGTCCCGGGGAGCTGTTTTTT.